The present T cell receptor (beta chain) was sequenced within a study of cytotoxic CD8 clonotypes in ibrutinib-treated CLL. Study-level information: Responses: roughly 25 partial, 2 complete; after median around 70 months, around 14 stayed remitted, some twelve progressed. Investigators collected response samples after a median 12 months of treatment, range 6 to 36.

The ends were cut back, 6 bases at V and 0 bases at J, with 9 bases in the middle. Germline V gene lookup returns CDR1 MGHDK and CDR2 SYGVNS. This CDR3 is 13 amino acids long. Sequencing sought depths of 1 in 200,000 to 1 in 1 million T cells. Profiled with immunoSEQ multiplex PCR; TCRdb holds only in-frame clones, not every one. Among roughly 56,000 clones, 65% to 75% were seen once, and the ten largest hold around 42%. Concerning this clone: What it binds is unknown.

General study findings and limits: Exceeding age-matched healthy donors, baseline clonality also tracked the counts of circulating CD8+ T cells.

The source material was PBMCs, sampled after 12 months of ibrutinib treatment. This receptor was obtained from a human donor with chronic lymphocytic leukemia. The chain carries TRBV25-1 and TRBJ2-7; the D is unclear. The CDR3 DNA reads TGTGCCAGCAGCCCACAGTACTCCTACGAGCAGTACTTC. It yields the protein CASSPQYSYEQYF.